This TCR beta chain was recorded in a study of post-analysis software for immune sequencing data. Study findings and constraints: F measure grouped same-batch samples tightly together. Controls showed lower frequencies than patients for roughly five TRBV segments, and TRBV5-6, TRBV5-1 and TRBV20-1 were among these.

Germline V lookup: CDR1 SGHTA, CDR2 FQGTGA. Trimming left V 1 base short and J 3 bases short, with 9 bases between. The CDR3 is 14 amino acids. Included in the TCR beta cDNA libraries were unique molecular identifiers. TCRdb ran MiXCR on the PCR reads and lists one entry per CDR3 protein. The sample holds about 430,000 distinct CDR3 sequences, 30% to 40% seen once. Concerning this clonotype itself: Antigen specificity is unknown.

The V and J genes are TRBV7-3 and TRBJ2-5; D possibly corresponds to TRBD1 (6 bases). The specimen sequenced was blood. The TCR was taken from a girl aged 2-10 years with multiple sclerosis. CDR3 region: CASSLNEGEETQYF. CDR3 DNA: TGTGCCAGCAGCTTAAATGAGGGGGAAGAGACCCAGTACTTC.